This T cell receptor beta chain came from a study of blood T cell repertoires in COVID-19. On the study more broadly: Both acute and convalescent COVID-19 samples were obtained from the United States, Italy and Spain. PBMCs, B-cell-depleted T cells, or T cells provided the cDNA or gDNA that made up the material.

Some clones are missing from TCRdb's copy, which holds only in-frame ones; the method was immunoSEQ multiplex PCR. The sample includes about 91,000 clones, about three quarters of them seen just once. This CDR3 region has 15 residues. Trimming removed 1 base at V and 3 bases at J, with 12 bases between. Germline V CDR1 and CDR2: SEHNR, FQNEAQ (reference sequence). The sequencing input was peripheral blood. The TCR was taken from a man aged 65 to 85 with acute or convalescent COVID-19. The chain uses TRBV7-9 and TRBJ1-2, with TRBD1 as a possible D gene (6 bases). For the CDR3, the DNA is TGTGCCAGCAGCTTAGGTGTAGGGGGGGACTATGGCTACACCTTC. Its translation: CASSLGVGGDYGYTF.